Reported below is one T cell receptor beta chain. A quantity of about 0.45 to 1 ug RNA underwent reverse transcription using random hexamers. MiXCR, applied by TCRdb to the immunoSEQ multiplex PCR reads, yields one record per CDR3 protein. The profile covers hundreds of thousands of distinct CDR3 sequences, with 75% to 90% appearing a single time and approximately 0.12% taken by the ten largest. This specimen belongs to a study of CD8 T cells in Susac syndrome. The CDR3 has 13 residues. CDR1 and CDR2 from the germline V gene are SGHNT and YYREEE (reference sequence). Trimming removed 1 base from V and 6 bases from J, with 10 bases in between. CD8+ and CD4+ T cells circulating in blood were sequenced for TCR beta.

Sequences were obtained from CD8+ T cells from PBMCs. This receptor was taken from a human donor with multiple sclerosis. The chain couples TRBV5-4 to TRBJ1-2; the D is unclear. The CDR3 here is CASSLNSVDGYTF. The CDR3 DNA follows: TGTGCCAGCAGCTTGAACAGCGTGGATGGCTACACCTTC.